Listed below are T cell receptor beta chains from one sample, sequenced in a study of blood T cell repertoires in COVID-19. Libraries were prepared by immunoSEQ multiplex PCR; TCRdb keeps only in-frame clonotypes and omits some of them. The sample lists about 160,000 clones; approximately 85% were seen once. What was sequenced was peripheral blood. The origin of the receptors is an elderly man with COVID-19, enrolled during active disease. Both conserved end residues are part of each CDR3. A D gene is named only where the DNA matches it firmly. Expanded clones are given a class, and other clones once, few, many or no size at all.

once	TRBV6-2/TRBV6-3	TRBJ2-3	TRBD2	CASSQRGSGDNTQYF	TGTGCCAGCAGTCAACGGGGTAGCGGGGACAATACGCAGTATTTT
NA	TRBV24-1	TRBJ1-1	TRBD1	CATRETGRNTEAFF	TGTGCCACCAGGGAGACAGGGAGAAACACTGAAGCTTTCTTT
NA	TRBV6-1	TRBJ1-2	TRBD1	CASSEDGQGRKGYTF	TGTGCCAGCAGTGAAGACGGACAGGGGAGGAAAGGCTACACCTTC
NA	TRBV6-5	TRBJ1-4	NA	CASSYGGRANEKLFF	TGTGCCAGCAGTTACGGTGGGCGAGCTAATGAAAAACTGTTTTTT
once	TRBV28	TRBJ1-1	NA	CASSSLGLKAVF	TGTGCCAGCAGTTCCCTAGGACTGAAAGCGGTCTTT
NA	TRBV7-2	TRBJ2-3	NA	CASPRGPADTQYF	TGTGCCAGCCCGCGGGGGCCAGCAGATACGCAGTATTTT
NA	TRBV6-2/TRBV6-3	TRBJ1-2	NA	CASSSGLSYTF	TGTGCCAGCAGTTCGGGACTTAGCTACACCTTC
NA	TRBV9	TRBJ1-4	NA	CASSVEGSTGEKLFF	TGTGCCAGCAGCGTAGAGGGGTCAACGGGTGAAAAACTGTTTTTT
NA	TRBV5-1	TRBJ2-7	NA	CASSPGTPAGAYEQYF	TGCGCCAGCAGCCCAGGGACACCCGCCGGGGCTTACGAGCAGTACTTC
NA	TRBV7-3	TRBJ1-6	NA	CASSETGYNSPLHF	TGTGCCAGCAGCGAAACAGGGTATAATTCACCCCTCCACTTT
NA	TRBV29-1	TRBJ1-5	NA	CSVEPTYGQPQHF	TGCAGCGTTGAACCGACATACGGACAGCCCCAGCATTTT
NA	TRBV5-4	TRBJ1-1	NA	CASSYRGRSQVAFF	TGTGCCAGCAGCTACCGGGGGAGGTCGCAGGTGGCTTTCTTT
once	TRBV2	TRBJ1-5	NA	CASSESSLYSNQPQHF	TGTGCCAGCAGTGAGTCGAGTCTCTATAGCAATCAGCCCCAGCATTTT
NA	TRBV25-1	TRBJ2-3	TRBD2	CATRMHPRLAGTDTQYF	TGTGCCACCAGAATGCACCCGCGACTAGCGGGCACAGATACGCAGTATTTT
NA	TRBV7-8	TRBJ1-5	TRBD1	CASSPRTGWGRAQPQHF	TGTGCCAGCAGCCCGCGGACAGGGTGGGGGAGGGCTCAGCCCCAGCATTTT
NA	TRBV5-8	TRBJ2-3	NA	CASSSVGGRTDTQYF	TGTGCCAGCAGCTCAGTCGGGGGGCGGACAGATACGCAGTATTTT
NA	TRBV7-8	TRBJ1-5	TRBD1	CASSQDRANQPQHF	TGTGCCAGCAGTCAGGACAGGGCCAATCAGCCCCAGCATTTT
NA	TRBV6-4	TRBJ1-1	NA	CASSDGGNTEAFF	TGTGCCAGCAGTGACGGCGGAAATACTGAAGCTTTCTTT
NA	TRBV9	TRBJ1-3	NA	CASSVDGGFGNTIYF	TGTGCCAGCAGCGTAGATGGGGGGTTTGGAAACACCATATATTTT
NA	TRBV5-1	TRBJ1-6	NA	CASSLRQGWTNSPLHF	TGCGCCAGCAGCTTGCGGCAGGGATGGACTAATTCACCCCTCCACTTT
NA	TRBV5-6	TRBJ1-1	NA	CASSPGGGGSWTEAFF	TGTGCCAGCAGCCCGGGGGGCGGGGGTTCATGGACTGAAGCTTTCTTT
NA	TRBV3-1/TRBV3-2	TRBJ1-5	NA	CASSQDGGSNQPQHF	TGTGCCAGCAGCCAAGACGGGGGTAGCAATCAGCCCCAGCATTTT
few	TRBV5-5	TRBJ2-2	TRBD1	CASSFKDRGNTGELFF	TGTGCCAGCAGCTTTAAGGACAGGGGAAACACCGGGGAGCTGTTTTTT
NA	TRBV5-1	TRBJ2-5	NA	CASSLGTLQETQYF	TGCGCCAGCAGCTTAGGGACACTACAAGAGACCCAGTACTTC
NA	TRBV7-2	TRBJ1-1	NA	CASSLVFGYGDTEAFF	TGTGCCAGCAGCCTAGTTTTTGGGTATGGAGACACTGAAGCTTTCTTT
NA	TRBV6-7	TRBJ1-2	TRBD1	CASSRRDRKQSGYTF	TGTGCCAGCAGCCGCCGGGACAGAAAACAGAGTGGCTACACCTTC
NA	TRBV27	TRBJ1-2	NA	CASSLGRALNSNYGYTF	TGTGCCAGCAGTTTAGGCAGGGCCCTTAATTCTAACTATGGCTACACCTTC
once	TRBV7-2	TRBJ1-2	TRBD1	CASSAQGVFDYGYTF	TGTGCCAGCAGCGCACAGGGGGTGTTTGACTATGGCTACACCTTC
NA	TRBV15	TRBJ1-6	NA	CATSRDAPKPGSPSYNSPLHF	TGTGCCACCAGCAGAGATGCCCCTAAACCCGGGTCGCCCTCCTATAATTCACCCCTCCACTTT
once	TRBV7-6	TRBJ2-3	TRBD2	CASSSIAGVADTQYF	TGTGCCAGCAGCTCAATAGCGGGGGTGGCAGATACGCAGTATTTT
NA	TRBV11-2	TRBJ1-1	NA	CASSLHRATEAFF	TGTGCCAGCAGCTTACACAGGGCGACTGAAGCTTTCTTT
NA	TRBV9	TRBJ2-7	NA	CASSVEPSSYEQYF	TGTGCCAGCAGCGTAGAGCCAAGCTCCTACGAGCAGTACTTC
NA	TRBV5-6	TRBJ2-5	NA	CASSLAPAGPETQYF	TGTGCCAGCAGCTTGGCCCCGGCAGGGCCAGAGACCCAGTACTTC
once	TRBV20-1	TRBJ2-1	NA	CSASMAGAPNEQFF	TGCAGTGCTAGTATGGCGGGGGCGCCCAATGAGCAGTTCTTC
NA	TRBV19	TRBJ1-2	NA	CASLEYGGPNYGYTF	TGTGCCAGCCTAGAATACGGGGGGCCTAACTATGGCTACACCTTC
NA	TRBV14	TRBJ1-1	NA	CASSRGWTEAFF	TGTGCCAGCAGCCGAGGGTGGACTGAAGCTTTCTTT
NA	TRBV23-1	TRBJ1-5	TRBD1	CASSQKDRGRFGNQPQHF	TGCGCCAGCAGTCAGAAGGACAGGGGGCGTTTCGGCAATCAGCCCCAGCATTTT
NA	TRBV19	TRBJ2-3	NA	CASSIREGLSTDTQYF	TGTGCCAGTAGTATACGAGAGGGCTTAAGCACAGATACGCAGTATTTT
NA	TRBV6-1	TRBJ1-6	NA	CASSEGINSPLHF	TGTGCCAGCAGTGAAGGTATTAATTCACCCCTCCACTTT
NA	TRBV23-1	TRBJ1-4	NA	CASSQPRGEKLFF	TGCGCCAGCAGTCAACCCAGGGGTGAAAAACTGTTTTTT
NA	TRBV5-4	TRBJ1-6	NA	CASSLATGNSPLHF	TGTGCCAGCAGCTTGGCCACAGGGAACTCACCCCTCCACTTT
once	TRBV7-9	TRBJ2-5	TRBD1	CASSLATGGAGGTQYF	TGTGCCAGCAGCTTGGCCACAGGGGGCGCCGGGGGGACCCAGTACTTC
NA	TRBV5-4	TRBJ1-1	TRBD1	CASSATPGGTEAFF	TGTGCCAGCAGTGCAACTCCAGGGGGAACTGAAGCTTTCTTT
NA	TRBV9	TRBJ1-5	NA	CASSTTGSQPQHF	TGTGCCAGCAGCACGACAGGTAGTCAGCCCCAGCATTTT
NA	TRBV2	TRBJ1-4	NA	CATRQSNEKLFF	TGTGCCACTCGACAGTCTAATGAAAAACTGTTTTTT
NA	TRBV7-2	TRBJ1-6	NA	CASSLKASSYNSPLHF	TGTGCCAGCAGCTTAAAAGCGAGCTCCTATAATTCACCCCTCCACTTT
NA	TRBV10-3	TRBJ2-1	NA	CAIRPGGSYNEQFF	TGTGCCATCAGGCCTGGGGGGTCCTACAATGAGCAGTTCTTC
NA	TRBV6-5	TRBJ1-6	NA	CASSPRRENSPLHF	TGTGCCAGCAGTCCCAGACGGGAGAATTCACCCCTCCACTTT
NA	TRBV3-1/TRBV3-2	TRBJ1-2	TRBD1	CASSPAGQGIGYTF	TGTGCCAGCAGCCCGGCCGGACAGGGGATTGGCTACACCTTC
NA	TRBV5-8	TRBJ1-1	NA	CASSIVQENEAFF	TGTGCCAGCAGCATTGTACAGGAAAATGAAGCTTTCTTT
few	TRBV28	TRBJ1-1	NA	CASTGGIEAFF	TGTGCCAGTACCGGGGGAATTGAAGCTTTCTTT
NA	TRBV7-9	TRBJ1-1	NA	CASSSPEAGNTEAFF	TGTGCCAGCAGCTCCCCGGAGGCCGGGAACACTGAAGCTTTCTTT
NA	TRBV19	TRBJ2-3	NA	CASSSSGVSTDTQYF	TGTGCCAGTAGTAGTTCCGGGGTGAGCACAGATACGCAGTATTTT
NA	TRBV19	TRBJ2-7	TRBD1	CASSTGGSYEQYF	TGTGCCAGTAGTACAGGGGGTTCCTACGAGCAGTACTTC
few	TRBV10-3	TRBJ2-3	TRBD2	CAISESIGGDTQYF	TGTGCCATCAGTGAGTCCATCGGGGGGGATACGCAGTATTTT
NA	TRBV3-1/TRBV3-2	TRBJ1-1	NA	CASSQEITDKGGF	TGTGCCAGCAGCCAAGAAATTACGGATAAAGGCGGCTTT
NA	TRBV7-3	TRBJ2-3	TRBD1	CASSLQGADTQYF	TGTGCCAGCAGCTTACAGGGGGCAGATACGCAGTATTTT